This T cell receptor (beta chain) was profiled in a study of PD-L1 blockade in urothelial cancer. Whole-study context: Males with urothelial cancer arising in the bladder constituted most of the roughly 30 patients. Analyses used blood from 3 weeks (second dose) and 6 weeks after treatment start.

Sequencing was performed with immunoSEQ multiplex PCR; in TCRdb, only in-frame clones are kept and a portion is missing. The data hold fewer than 95,000 clones, with over 80% observed a single time. The time point is: pretreatment peripheral blood. Between 1 and 8 samples, pretreatment and on-treatment, were given by each patient. Unmatched junction bases numbered 6, after V lost 0 bases and J lost 4 bases. The CDR3 has 15 residues. The germline gives CDR1 SGDLS, CDR2 YYNGEE. This chain connects TRBV9 to TRBJ2-7, with 8 bases that match TRBD2. Sequencing was performed on PBMCs, taken around atezolizumab (anti-PD-L1) treatment. The clonotype comes from a man in his 60s with urothelial cancer. The CDR3 coding sequence is TGTGCCAGCAGCGTAGCCAGCGGGGGTTCGTACGAGCAGTACTTC. This sequence encodes CASSVASGGSYEQYF.